This TCR beta chain derives from a study of metastatic and nonmetastatic thyroid tumors. Across the whole study: The authors compared repertoires across blood and tumor or nodule tissue from malignant and benign thyroid patients.

There were no patients who had received any treatment before thyroid surgery. Through MiXCR, TCRdb re-clonotyped the PCR reads. In the table there are 22,000 or so clones, 14% to 15% of which are singletons. The germline V gene has CDR1 GTSNPN and CDR2 SVGIG (reference sequence). The CDR3 is made up of 13 amino acids. Trimming left V 8 bases short and J 2 bases short, with 16 bases between. This receptor was taken from a female donor with papillary thyroid cancer or a benign thyroid nodule (not recorded which). Some clones in this sample may be carry-over from other donors' samples. Sequencing was carried out using tumor tissue. The chain uses TRBV30 and TRBJ2-7; a weak D match, TRBD1 (5 bases). CDR3: CAVGAILPYEQYF. The CDR3, as DNA: TGTGCCGTAGGGGCTATTTTACCCTACGAGCAGTACTTC.